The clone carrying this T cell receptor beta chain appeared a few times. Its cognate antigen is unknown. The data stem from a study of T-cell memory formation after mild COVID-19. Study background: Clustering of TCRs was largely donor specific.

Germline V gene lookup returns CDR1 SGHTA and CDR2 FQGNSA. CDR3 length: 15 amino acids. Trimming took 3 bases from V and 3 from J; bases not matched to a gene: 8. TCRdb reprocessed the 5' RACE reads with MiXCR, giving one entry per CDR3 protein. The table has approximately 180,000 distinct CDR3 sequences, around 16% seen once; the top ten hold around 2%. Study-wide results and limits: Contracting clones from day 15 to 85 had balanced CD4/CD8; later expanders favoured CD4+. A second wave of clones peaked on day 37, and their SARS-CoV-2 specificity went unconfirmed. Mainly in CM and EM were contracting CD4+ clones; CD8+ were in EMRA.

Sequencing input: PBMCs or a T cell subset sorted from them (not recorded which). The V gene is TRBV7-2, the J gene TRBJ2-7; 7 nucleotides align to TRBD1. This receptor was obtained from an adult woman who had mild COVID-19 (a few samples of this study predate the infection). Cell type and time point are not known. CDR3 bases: TGTGCCAGCAGCTTGACCGGGACAGAATACTACGAGCAGTACTTC. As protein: CASSLTGTEYYEQYF.